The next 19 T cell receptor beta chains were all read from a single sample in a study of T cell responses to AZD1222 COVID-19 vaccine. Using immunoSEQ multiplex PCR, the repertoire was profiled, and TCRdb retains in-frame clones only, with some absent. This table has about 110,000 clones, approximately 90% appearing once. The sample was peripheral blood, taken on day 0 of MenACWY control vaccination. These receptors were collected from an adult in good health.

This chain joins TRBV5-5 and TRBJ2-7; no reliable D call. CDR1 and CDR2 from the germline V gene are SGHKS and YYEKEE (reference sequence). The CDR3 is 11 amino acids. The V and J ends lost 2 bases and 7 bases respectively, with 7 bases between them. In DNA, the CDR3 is TGTGCCAGCAGCTTAGAAGGGGAGCAGTACTTC. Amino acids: CASSLEGEQYF.

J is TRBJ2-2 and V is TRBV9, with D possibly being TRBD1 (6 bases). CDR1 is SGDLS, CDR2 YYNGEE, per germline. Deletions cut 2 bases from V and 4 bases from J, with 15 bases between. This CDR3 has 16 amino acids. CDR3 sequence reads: CASSVNTGQITGELFF. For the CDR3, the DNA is TGTGCCAGCAGCGTCAATACGGGACAAATCACCGGGGAGCTGTTTTTT.

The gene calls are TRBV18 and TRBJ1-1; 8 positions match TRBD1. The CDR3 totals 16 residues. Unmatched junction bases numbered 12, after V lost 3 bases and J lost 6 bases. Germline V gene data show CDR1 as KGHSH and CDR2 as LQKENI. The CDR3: CASSPQAGGAGAEAFF. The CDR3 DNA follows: TGTGCCAGCTCACCCCAAGCAGGGGGCGCGGGCGCTGAAGCTTTCTTT. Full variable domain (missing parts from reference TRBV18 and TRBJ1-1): NAGVMQNPRHLVRRRGQEARLRCSPMKGHSHVYWYRQLPEEGLKFMVYLQKENIIDESGMPKERFSAEFPKEGPSILRIQQVVRGDSAAYFCASSPQAGGAGAEAFFGQGTRLTVV.

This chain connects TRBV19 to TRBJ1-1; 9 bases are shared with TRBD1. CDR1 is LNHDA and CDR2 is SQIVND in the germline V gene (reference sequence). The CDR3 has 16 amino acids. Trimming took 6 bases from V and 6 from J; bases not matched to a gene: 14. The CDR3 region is CASRKNIDRGDAEAFF. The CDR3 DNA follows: TGTGCCAGTAGAAAAAATATAGACAGGGGGGACGCTGAAGCTTTCTTT.

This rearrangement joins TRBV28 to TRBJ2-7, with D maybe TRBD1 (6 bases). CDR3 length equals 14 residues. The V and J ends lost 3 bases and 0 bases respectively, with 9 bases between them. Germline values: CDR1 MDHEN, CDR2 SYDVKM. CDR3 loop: CASSFTGSSYEQYF. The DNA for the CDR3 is TGTGCCAGCAGTTTTACAGGGAGCTCCTACGAGCAGTACTTC.

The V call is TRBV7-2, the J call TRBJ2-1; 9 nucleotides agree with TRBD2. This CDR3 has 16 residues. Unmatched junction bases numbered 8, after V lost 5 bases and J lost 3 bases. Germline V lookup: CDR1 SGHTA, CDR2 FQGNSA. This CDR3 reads CASSTQAGGVYNEQFF. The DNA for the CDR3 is TGTGCCAGCAGCACCCAGGCGGGGGGGGTCTACAATGAGCAGTTCTTC. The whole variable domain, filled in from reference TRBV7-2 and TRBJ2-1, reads GAGVSQSPSNKVTEKGKDVELRCDPISGHTALYWYRQSLGQGLEFLIYFQGNSAPDKSGLPSDRFSAERTGGSVSTLTIQRTQQEDSAVYLCASSTQAGGVYNEQFFGPGTRLTVL.

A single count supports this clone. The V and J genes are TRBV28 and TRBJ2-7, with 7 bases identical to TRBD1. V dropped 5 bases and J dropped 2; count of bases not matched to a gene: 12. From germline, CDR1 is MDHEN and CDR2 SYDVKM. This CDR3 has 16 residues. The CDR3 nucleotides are TGTGCCAGCAGTATAACGACCGGGACAGTGGCCTACGAGCAGTACTTC. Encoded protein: CASSITTGTVAYEQYF.

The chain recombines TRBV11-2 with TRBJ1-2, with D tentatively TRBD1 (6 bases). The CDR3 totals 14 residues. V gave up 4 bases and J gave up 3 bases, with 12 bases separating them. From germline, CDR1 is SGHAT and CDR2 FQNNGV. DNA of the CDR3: TGTGCCAGCAGCTCGCAGGGGATGCACTATGGCTACACCTTC. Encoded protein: CASSSQGMHYGYTF.

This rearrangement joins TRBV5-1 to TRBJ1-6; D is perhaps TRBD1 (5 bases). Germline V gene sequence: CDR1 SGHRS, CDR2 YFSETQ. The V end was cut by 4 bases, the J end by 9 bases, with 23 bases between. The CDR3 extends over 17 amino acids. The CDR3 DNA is TGCGCCAGCAGCCCCCAACCCACAGGAAACCCGCCTTCACCCCTCCACTTT. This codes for CASSPQPTGNPPSPLHF.

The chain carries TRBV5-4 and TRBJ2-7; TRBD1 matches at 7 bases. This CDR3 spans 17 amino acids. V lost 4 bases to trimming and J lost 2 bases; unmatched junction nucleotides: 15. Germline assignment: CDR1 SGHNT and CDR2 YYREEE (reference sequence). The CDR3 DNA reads TGTGCCAGCAGCGGGACAGCGGCGGACAAGGCTACCTACGAGCAGTACTTC. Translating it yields CASSGTAADKATYEQYF.

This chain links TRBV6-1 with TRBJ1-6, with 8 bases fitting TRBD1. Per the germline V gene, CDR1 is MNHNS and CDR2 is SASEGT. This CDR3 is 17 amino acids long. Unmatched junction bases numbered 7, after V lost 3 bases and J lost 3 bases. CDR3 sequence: CASSDRTGSFYNSPLHF. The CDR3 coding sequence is TGTGCCAGCAGTGACAGGACAGGGAGTTTCTATAATTCACCCCTCCACTTT.

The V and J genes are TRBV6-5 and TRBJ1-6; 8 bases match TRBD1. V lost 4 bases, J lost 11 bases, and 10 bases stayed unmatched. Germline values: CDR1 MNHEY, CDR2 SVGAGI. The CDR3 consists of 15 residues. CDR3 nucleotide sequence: TGTGCCAGCAGTTTATCAGGACAGGGTTTACCACCCCTCCACTTT. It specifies CASSLSGQGLPPLHF.

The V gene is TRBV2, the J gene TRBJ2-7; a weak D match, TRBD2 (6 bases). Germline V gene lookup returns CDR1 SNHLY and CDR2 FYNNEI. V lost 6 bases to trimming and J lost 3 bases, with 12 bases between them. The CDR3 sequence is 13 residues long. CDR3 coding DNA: TGTGCCAGCAGCCGTAGCGGAAACTACGAGCAGTACTTC. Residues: CASSRSGNYEQYF.

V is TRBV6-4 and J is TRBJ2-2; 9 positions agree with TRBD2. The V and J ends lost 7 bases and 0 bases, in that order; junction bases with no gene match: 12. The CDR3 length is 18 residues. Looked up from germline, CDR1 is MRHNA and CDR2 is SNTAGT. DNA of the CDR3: TGTGCCAGCACCCTTAGCGGGGGCGAGCTCCCGAACACCGGGGAGCTGTTTTTT. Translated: CASTLSGGELPNTGELFF.

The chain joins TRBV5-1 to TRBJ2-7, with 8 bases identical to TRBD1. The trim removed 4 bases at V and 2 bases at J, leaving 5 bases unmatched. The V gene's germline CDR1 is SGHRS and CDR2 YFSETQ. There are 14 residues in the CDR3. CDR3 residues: CASSVTGETYEQYF. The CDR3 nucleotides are TGCGCCAGCAGCGTGACAGGGGAAACCTACGAGCAGTACTTC.

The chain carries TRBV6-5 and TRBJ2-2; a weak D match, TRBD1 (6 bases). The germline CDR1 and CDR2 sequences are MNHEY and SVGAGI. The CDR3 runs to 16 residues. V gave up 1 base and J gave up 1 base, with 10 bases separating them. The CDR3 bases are TGTGCCAGCAGTTACTTATCAGGGGTGAACACCGGGGAGCTGTTTTTT. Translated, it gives CASSYLSGVNTGELFF.

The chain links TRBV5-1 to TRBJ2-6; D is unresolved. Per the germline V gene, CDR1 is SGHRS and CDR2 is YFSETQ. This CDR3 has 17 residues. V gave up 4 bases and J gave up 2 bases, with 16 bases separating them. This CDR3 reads CASSTSPDLAGANVLTF. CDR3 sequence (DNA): TGCGCCAGCAGCACGAGCCCCGATCTGGCTGGGGCCAACGTCCTGACTTTC.

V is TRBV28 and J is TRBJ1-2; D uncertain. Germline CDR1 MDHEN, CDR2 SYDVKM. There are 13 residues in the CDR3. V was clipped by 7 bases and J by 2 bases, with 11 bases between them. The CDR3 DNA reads TGTGCCAGCAAATCCCCCGAAAACTATGGCTACACCTTC. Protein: CASKSPENYGYTF.

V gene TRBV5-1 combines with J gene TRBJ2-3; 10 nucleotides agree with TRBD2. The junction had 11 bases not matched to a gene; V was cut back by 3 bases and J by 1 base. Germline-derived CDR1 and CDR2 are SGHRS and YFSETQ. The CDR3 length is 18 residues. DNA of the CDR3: TGCGCCAGCAGCTACAACCCTACTAGCGGGGCAGGCACAGATACGCAGTATTTT. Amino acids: CASSYNPTSGAGTDTQYF. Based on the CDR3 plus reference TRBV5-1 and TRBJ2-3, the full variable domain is KAGVTQTPRYLIKTRGQQVTLSCSPISGHRSVSWYQQTPGQGLQFLFEYFSETQRNKGNFPGRFSGRQFSNSRSEMNVSTLELGDSALYLCASSYNPTSGAGTDTQYFGPGTRLTVL.